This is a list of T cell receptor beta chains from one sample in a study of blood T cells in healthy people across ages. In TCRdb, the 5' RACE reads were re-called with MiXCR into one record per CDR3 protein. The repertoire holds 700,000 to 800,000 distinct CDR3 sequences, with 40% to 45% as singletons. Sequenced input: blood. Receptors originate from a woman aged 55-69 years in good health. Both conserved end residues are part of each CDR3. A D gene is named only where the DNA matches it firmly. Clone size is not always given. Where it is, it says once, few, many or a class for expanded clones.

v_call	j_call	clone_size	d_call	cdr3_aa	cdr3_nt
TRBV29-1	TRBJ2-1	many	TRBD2	CSVDGTGGGYNEQFF	TGCAGCGTTGACGGTACCGGCGGGGGCTACAATGAGCAGTTCTTC
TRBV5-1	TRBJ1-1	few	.	CASSSSGGNTEAFF	TGCGCCAGCAGCTCTTCGGGAGGCAACACTGAAGCTTTCTTT
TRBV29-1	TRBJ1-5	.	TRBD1	CSVRDRAEGQPQHF	TGCAGCGTTCGAGACAGGGCTGAGGGTCAGCCCCAGCATTTT
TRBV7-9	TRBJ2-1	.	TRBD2	CAGSLAGSYNEQFF	TGTGCCGGCAGCTTAGCGGGGTCCTACAATGAGCAGTTCTTC
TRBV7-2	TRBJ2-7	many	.	CASSLKSDPGAYEQYF	TGTGCCAGCAGCTTAAAATCCGACCCCGGGGCCTACGAGCAGTACTTC
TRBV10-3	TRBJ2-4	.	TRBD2	CASMTSGAGDKNIQYF	TGTGCCAGCATGACTAGCGGGGCCGGGGACAAAAACATTCAGTACTTC
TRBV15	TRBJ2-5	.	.	CATSRDIEGETQYF	TGTGCCACCAGCAGAGATATAGAGGGAGAGACCCAGTACTTC
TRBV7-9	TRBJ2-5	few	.	CASSLALGGIVETQYF	TGTGCCAGCAGCTTAGCGCTCGGAGGCATCGTGGAGACCCAGTACTTC
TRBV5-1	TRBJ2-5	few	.	CASSLRGVLQETQYF	TGCGCCAGCAGCCTAAGAGGGGTTCTCCAAGAGACCCAGTACTTC
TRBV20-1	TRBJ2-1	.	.	CGCSRVDNNEQFF	TGCGGTTGCAGCAGGGTGGATAACAATGAGCAGTTCTTC
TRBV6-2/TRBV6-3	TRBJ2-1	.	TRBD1	CASSKTGGSYNEQFF	TGTGCCAGCAGTAAGACAGGGGGCTCCTACAATGAGCAGTTCTTC
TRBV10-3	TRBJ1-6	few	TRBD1	CAISPGQRNSPLHF	TGTGCCATCAGCCCGGGACAGAGGAATTCACCCCTCCACTTT
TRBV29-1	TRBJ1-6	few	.	CAGGAVGYNSPLHF	TGCGCTGGCGGAGCCGTGGGATATAATTCACCCCTCCACTTT
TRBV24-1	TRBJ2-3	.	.	CATSEPQGYTQYF	TGTGCCACCAGTGAGCCACAGGGCTATACGCAGTATTTT
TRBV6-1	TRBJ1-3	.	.	CASSEAQGGGNTIYF	TGTGCCAGCAGTGAAGCTCAGGGCGGCGGAAACACCATATATTTT
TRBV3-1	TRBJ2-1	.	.	CASSHWDQKKREQFF	TGTGCCAGCAGCCACTGGGACCAGAAAAAACGGGAGCAGTTCTTC
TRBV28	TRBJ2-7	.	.	CASSPHIYEQYF	TGTGCCAGCAGTCCCCACATATACGAGCAGTACTTC
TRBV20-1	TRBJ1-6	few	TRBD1	CSARDDRGGSPLHF	TGCAGTGCTAGAGATGACAGGGGTGGATCACCCCTCCACTTT
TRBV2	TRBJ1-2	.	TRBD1	CTSSEGQGARGYTF	TGTACCAGCAGTGAAGGTCAGGGGGCGCGTGGCTACACCTTC
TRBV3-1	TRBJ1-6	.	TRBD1	CASSQDLGQGTSPLHF	TGTGCCAGCAGCCAAGATTTGGGACAGGGGACTTCACCCCTCCACTTT
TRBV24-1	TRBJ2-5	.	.	CATSGEVQETQYF	TGTGCCACCAGTGGGGAGGTACAAGAGACCCAGTACTTC
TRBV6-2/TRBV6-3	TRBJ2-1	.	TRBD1	CASRVRGPEYNEQFF	TGTGCCAGCAGGGTCAGGGGGCCGGAATACAATGAGCAGTTCTTC
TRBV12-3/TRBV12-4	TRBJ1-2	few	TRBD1	CASSYRQGGLGGYTF	TGTGCCAGCAGTTACAGACAGGGAGGTTTGGGTGGCTACACCTTC
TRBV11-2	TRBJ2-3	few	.	CASSSLLAGVGTQYF	TGTGCCAGCAGCTCCTTACTAGCCGGTGTAGGTACGCAGTATTTT
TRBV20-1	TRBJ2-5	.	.	CSAENQYQETQYF	TGCAGTGCTGAAAACCAGTACCAAGAGACCCAGTACTTC
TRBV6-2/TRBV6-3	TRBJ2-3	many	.	CASSSPITDTQYF	TGTGCCAGCAGCTCTCCAATCACAGATACGCAGTATTTT
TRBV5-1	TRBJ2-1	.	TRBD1	CASSLTGQGDYNEQFF	TGCGCCAGCAGCTTGACCGGACAGGGGGATTACAATGAGCAGTTCTTC
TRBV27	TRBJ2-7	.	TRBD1	CASRPGQVASEQYF	TGTGCCAGCAGGCCGGGACAGGTGGCGTCCGAGCAGTACTTC
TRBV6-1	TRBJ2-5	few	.	CASSEGNMETQYF	TGTGCCAGCAGTGAAGGAAATATGGAGACCCAGTACTTC
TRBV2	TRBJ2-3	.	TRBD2	CASSPGRKADTQYF	TGTGCCAGCAGTCCCGGGAGGAAAGCAGATACGCAGTATTTT
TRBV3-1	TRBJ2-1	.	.	CASRKGSEQFF	TGTGCCAGCAGAAAGGGGAGTGAGCAGTTCTTC
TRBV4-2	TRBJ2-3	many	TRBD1	CASSTRQGPSTDTQYF	TGTGCCAGCAGCACCAGACAGGGGCCAAGCACAGATACGCAGTATTTT
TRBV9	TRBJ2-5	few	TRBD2	CASSAGLAVRETQYF	TGTGCCAGCAGCGCGGGACTAGCGGTGAGGGAGACCCAGTACTTC
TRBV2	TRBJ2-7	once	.	CASRAGTFNYEQYF	TGTGCCAGCAGAGCCGGGACTTTCAACTACGAGCAGTACTTC
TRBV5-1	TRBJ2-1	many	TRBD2	CASSLVRRMGLAGTGNNEQFF	TGCGCCAGCAGCTTGGTGAGGCGGATGGGACTAGCGGGGACGGGTAACAATGAGCAGTTCTTC
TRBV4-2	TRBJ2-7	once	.	CASSQDSREQYF	TGTGCCAGCAGCCAAGATAGTAGGGAGCAGTACTTC
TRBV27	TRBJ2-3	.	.	CASSGAVGTDTQYF	TGTGCCAGCAGTGGGGCAGTAGGGACAGATACGCAGTATTTT
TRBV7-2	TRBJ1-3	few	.	CASSPQGTAGNTIYF	TGTGCCAGCAGCCCCCAGGGGACGGCTGGAAACACCATATATTTT
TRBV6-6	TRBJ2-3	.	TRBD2	CASRQTSGGVDTQYF	TGTGCCAGCAGACAGACTAGCGGGGGGGTTGATACGCAGTATTTT
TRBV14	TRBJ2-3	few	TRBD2	CASSQDPRLAGGQDTQYF	TGTGCCAGCAGCCAAGATCCACGACTAGCGGGGGGGCAAGATACGCAGTATTTT